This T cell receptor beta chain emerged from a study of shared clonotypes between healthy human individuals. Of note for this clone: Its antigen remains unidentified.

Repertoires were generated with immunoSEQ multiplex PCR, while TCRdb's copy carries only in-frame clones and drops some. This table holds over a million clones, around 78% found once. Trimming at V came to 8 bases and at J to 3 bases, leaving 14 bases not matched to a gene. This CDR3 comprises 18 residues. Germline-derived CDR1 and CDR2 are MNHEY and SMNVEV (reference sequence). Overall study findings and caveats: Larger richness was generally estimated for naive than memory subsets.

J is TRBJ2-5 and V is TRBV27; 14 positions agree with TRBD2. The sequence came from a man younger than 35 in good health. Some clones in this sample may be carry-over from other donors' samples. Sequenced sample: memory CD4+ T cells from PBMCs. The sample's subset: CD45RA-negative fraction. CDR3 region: CASGPHGTSGRDKETQYF. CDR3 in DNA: TGTGCCAGCGGACCTCACGGGACTAGCGGGAGAGATAAAGAGACCCAGTACTTC.